This entry lists 14 T cell receptor beta chains sequenced from one sample in a study of shared clonotypes between healthy human individuals (dated by TCRdb to about 2020). CD8 naive samples were CD45RO-negative cells positively selected for CCR7, giving a CD45RA+CCR7+ population that excluded TemRA cells. The library was produced with the immunoSEQ multiplex PCR assay. What TCRdb holds here is the immuneACCESS table cut down to in-frame rearrangements. Part of the clones is not present; checked against another copy, under half of the missing clones reflect an unresolved V gene, and the others are unexplained. The sample contains roughly 1,800,000 clones, about 95% of them found a single time. The ten largest clones capture 1.2% of the sample. Sequencing was carried out using naive CD8+ T cells sorted from blood. The cell subset or site label here, explained by the study, means: CD45RA+CCR7+. The receptor source for this set is a man younger than 35 in good health.

The rearrangement joins TRBV5-6 to TRBJ2-1; no definite D call. The ends were cut back, 0 bases at V and 4 bases at J, with 11 bases in the middle. The CDR3 covers 15 residues. Per germline, CDR1 SGHDT and CDR2 YYEEEE. The DNA for the CDR3 is TGTGCCAGCAGCTTGGCCTTTTCGGAGTACAATGAGCAGTTCTTC. Protein product: CASSLAFSEYNEQFF.

V usage is TRBV6-6 and J usage is TRBJ2-5; TRBD1 aligns across 9 bases. V shed 10 bases and J 3 bases; nucleotides not matched to a gene: 9. The CDR3 is made up of 14 amino acids. Germline V gene sequence: CDR1 MNHNY, CDR2 SVGAGI (reference sequence). CDR3 residues: CAILGQGREETQYF. The CDR3 nucleotides are TGTGCCATCCTGGGACAGGGAAGGGAAGAGACCCAGTACTTC.

This clone was seen only once. V is TRBV6-1 and J is TRBJ2-7; TRBD2 aligns across 9 bases. Losses at the gene ends were 4 bases for V and 2 bases for J; bases not matched to a gene: 18. Per the germline V gene, CDR1 is MNHNS and CDR2 is SASEGT. The CDR3 sequence is 19 residues long. CDR3 region: CASSARPAAGGLLPYEQYF. CDR3 nucleotides: TGTGCCAGCAGTGCCCGCCCTGCCGCGGGGGGGCTATTGCCCTACGAGCAGTACTTC.

The chain uses TRBV6-8 and TRBJ2-7, with TRBD1 matching 10 bases. The junction had 20 bases not matched to a gene; V was cut back by 2 bases and J by 7 bases. The V gene's germline CDR1 is MNHGY and CDR2 SAAAGT. This CDR3 has 19 amino acids. For the CDR3, the DNA is TGTGCCAGCAGTTACCCCTCTTCCCGGGACAGGGGTGGGTGTCGGGAGCAGTACTTC. Protein product: CASSYPSSRDRGGCREQYF.

This chain links TRBV5-6 with TRBJ2-3; D is possibly TRBD1 or TRBD2 (5 bases each). The germline V gene has CDR1 SGHDT and CDR2 YYEEEE. Trimming stripped 4 bases from V and 4 bases from J, with 13 bases between. This CDR3 contains 14 residues. CDR3: CASSLRDDSDTQYF. CDR3 bases: TGTGCCAGCAGCCTAAGGGACGACTCAGATACGCAGTATTTT.

The chain carries TRBV11-2 and TRBJ2-7; D unresolved. The CDR3 runs to 16 residues. CDR1 and CDR2 (germline): SGHAT, FQNNGV. The V end was cut by 2 bases, the J end by 2 bases, with 16 bases between. The CDR3 protein is CASSLFSVGSAYEQYF. CDR3 DNA: TGTGCCAGCAGCTTATTCTCGGTCGGCAGCGCCTACGAGCAGTACTTC.

V usage is TRBV4-1 and J usage is TRBJ2-7; D is ambiguous. The germline V and J ends were trimmed by 1 base and 7 bases, with 17 bases remaining between them. CDR3 length equals 15 residues. Germline V gives CDR1 MGHRA, CDR2 YSYEKL. The CDR3 loop reads CASSQAGGAMGEQYF. For the CDR3, the DNA is TGCGCCAGCAGCCAAGCTGGCGGTGCCATGGGGGAGCAGTACTTC.

A word on this clone: Other DNA sequences from this sample encode an identical CDR3 as well. The chain uses TRBV6-1 and TRBJ2-3, with D hard to call. The CDR3 has 13 amino acids. From germline, CDR1 is MNHNS and CDR2 SASEGT. Between the trimmed V and J ends, which lost 4 bases and 1 base, there was a span of 6 bases. This chain's CDR3 is CASSVGRTDTQYF. As DNA, the CDR3 is TGTGCCAGCAGTGTTGGGCGCACAGATACGCAGTATTTT.

This sequence joins TRBV2 and TRBJ2-1; no reliable D call. This CDR3 contains 15 residues. V was shortened by 4 bases and J by 0 bases, with 10 bases between the two germline ends. The germline gives CDR1 SNHLY, CDR2 FYNNEI. The DNA of the CDR3 is TGTGCCAGCAGTGCCATCGGTAGCTCCTACAATGAGCAGTTCTTC. Translation gives CASSAIGSSYNEQFF.

Here the CDR3 reads CAWSVLGREQFF. CDR3 nucleotide sequence: TGTGCCTGGAGTGTACTGGGGCGGGAGCAGTTCTTC. The chain couples TRBV30 to TRBJ2-1, with a weak D call TRBD1 (5 bases). The CDR3 extends over 12 amino acids. Germline loops: CDR1 GTSNPN, CDR2 SVGIG (reference sequence). V shed 0 bases and J shed 10 bases, with 10 bases lying between them.

The V gene is TRBV21-1, the J gene TRBJ1-5; the table gives TRBD1 as D, unverified against the DNA. TRBV21-1 is termed a pseudogene. CDR3 size: 13 residues. The CDR3 protein is CARTDREDQPQHF. The CDR3 bases are TGTGCCAGAACGGACAGGGAGGATCAGCCCCAGCATTTT.

The J gene is TRBJ1-1, the V gene TRBV2, with D unclear. Germline V lookup: CDR1 SNHLY, CDR2 FYNNEI. CDR3 length equals 15 residues. V lost 7 bases, J lost 4 bases, and 19 bases lay in between. CDR3 sequence: CASTVGWEFGTEAFF. CDR3 in DNA: TGTGCCAGCACTGTCGGATGGGAGTTTGGCACTGAAGCTTTCTTT.

V gene TRBV2 combines with J gene TRBJ2-7, with 11 nucleotides matching TRBD2. Germline V gives CDR1 SNHLY, CDR2 FYNNEI. The CDR3 runs to 16 residues. Trimming cost V 1 base and J 5 bases; bases outside gene matches: 7. The DNA for the CDR3 is TGTGCCAGCAGTGAAGAGCTAGCGGGAGGAAGAAACGAGCAGTACTTC. Translating gives CASSEELAGGRNEQYF.

V is TRBV27 and J is TRBJ2-5; D remains unclear. Between the trimmed V and J ends, which lost 0 bases and 5 bases, there was a span of 7 bases. The CDR3 is made up of 13 amino acids. The germline gives CDR1 MNHEY, CDR2 SMNVEV (reference sequence). CDR3 amino acids: CASSLSYLETQYF. The CDR3 DNA reads as TGTGCCAGCAGTTTATCTTATCTGGAGACCCAGTACTTC.